One and the same sample provided the 28 T cell receptor beta chains below, sequenced in a study of cytomegalovirus exposure and HLA in healthy donors. PCR employed 60 Vbeta and 13 Jbeta primers. The protocol was immunoSEQ multiplex PCR, while the TCRdb copy is restricted to in-frame clones and leaves out a portion. Here the sample spans 110,000 or so clones, more than 70% being singletons. The source material was PBMCs. The receptors here all came from a man aged 25-40 years in good health and CMV-seronegative.

The rearrangement uses TRBV6-5 and TRBJ2-5; D might be TRBD1 (6 bases). Trimming took 0 bases from V and 4 from J, leaving 9 bases between them. The germline V gene encodes CDR1 MNHEY and CDR2 SVGAGI. The CDR3 loop spans 14 amino acids. In DNA, the CDR3 is TGTGCCAGCAGTTACTCCGCAGGGGTAGAGACCCAGTACTTC. Its translation: CASSYSAGVETQYF.

This clone was detected a few times. The rearrangement uses TRBV5-1 and TRBJ1-5, with TRBD1 as a possible D gene (6 bases). The CDR3 extends over 14 amino acids. V was cut by 4 bases and J by 5 bases, with 13 bases left in between. Per the germline V gene, CDR1 is SGHRS and CDR2 is YFSETQ. The CDR3, as DNA: TGCGCCAGCAGCCAGGGGCAGGGAGATCAGCCCCAGCATTTT. It is translated as CASSQGQGDQPQHF.

The chain couples TRBV2 to TRBJ1-5, with TRBD1 matching over 8 bases. Looked up from germline, CDR1 is SNHLY and CDR2 is FYNNEI. V trimming: 5 bases; J trimming: 5 bases; junction bases outside the gene matches: 5. The CDR3 contains 14 residues. For the CDR3, the DNA is TGTGCCAGCAGTCAGGCACAGGGGGATCAGCCCCAGCATTTT. It codes for CASSQAQGDQPQHF. The whole variable domain, filled in from reference TRBV2 and TRBJ1-5, reads EPEVTQTPSHQVTQMGQEVILRCVPISNHLYFYWYRQILGQKVEFLVSFYNNEISEKSEIFDDQFSVERPDGSNFTLKIRSTKLEDSAMYFCASSQAQGDQPQHFGDGTRLSIL.

This rearrangement joins TRBV6-5 to TRBJ1-2, with 9 bases fitting TRBD1. The germline CDR1 and CDR2 sequences are MNHEY and SVGAGI. With V trimmed by 6 bases and J by 6 bases, 11 bases remained unmatched. The CDR3 has 15 amino acids. The CDR3, as DNA: TGTGCCAGCAGAACGGGACAGGGAGTCGTCAATGGCTACACCTTC. The encoded protein is CASRTGQGVVNGYTF.

V usage is TRBV4-3 and J usage is TRBJ2-3; D not resolved. The germline V and J ends were trimmed by 0 bases and 4 bases, with 11 bases remaining between them. The CDR3 length is 15 residues. Germline-derived CDR1 and CDR2 are LGHNA and YSLEER. The CDR3 loop reads CASSQDAGSADTQYF. In nucleotides, the CDR3 is TGCGCCAGCAGCCAAGATGCCGGGTCGGCAGATACGCAGTATTTT.

V and J are TRBV2 and TRBJ2-3; D not resolved. This CDR3 region has 16 residues. CDR1 SNHLY and CDR2 FYNNEI come from the germline V gene. Trimming cost V 2 bases and J 2 bases, with 14 bases left between them. CDR3 residues: CASSELMPVYTDTQYF. The CDR3 nucleotides read TGTGCCAGCAGTGAACTGATGCCGGTCTACACAGATACGCAGTATTTT.

This chain links TRBV7-6 with TRBJ1-5; no reliable D call. The CDR3 runs to 15 residues. The germline V gene encodes CDR1 SGHVS and CDR2 FNYEAQ. The V gene lost 1 base and the J gene lost 3 bases, with 10 bases spanning the gap. The CDR3 region is CASSLGQTSNQPQHF. The CDR3 DNA reads as TGTGCCAGCAGCTTAGGCCAGACTTCCAATCAGCCCCAGCATTTT. Full variable domain (missing parts from reference TRBV7-6 and TRBJ1-5): GAGVSQSPRYKVTKRGQDVALRCDPISGHVSLYWYRQALGQGPEFLTYFNYEAQQDKSGLPNDRFSAERPEGSISTLTIQRTEQRDSAMYRCASSLGQTSNQPQHFGDGTRLSIL.

The sample holds a few counts of this clone. The rearrangement uses TRBV16 and TRBJ2-1; D not certain. V dropped 0 bases and J dropped 6 bases, with 6 bases sitting between them. The CDR3 has 13 residues. From germline, CDR1 is KGHSY and CDR2 FQNENV. The DNA for the CDR3 is TGTGCCAGCAGCCAATCAGCGCTCAATGAGCAGTTCTTC. Residues: CASSQSALNEQFF.

This clone showed up just a few times. The chain is built from TRBV19 and TRBJ2-5, with 9 bases identical to TRBD1. The closer fit of TRBJ2-7 to the DNA end suggests the J call may be wrong. This CDR3 is 12 amino acids long. The germline CDR1 and CDR2 sequences are LNHDA and SQIVND (reference sequence). CDR3 nucleotide sequence: TGTGCCAGTGGGGACAGGGCCCACGAGCAGTACTTC. The encoded protein is CASGDRAHEQYF.

This clone was detected a few times. The CDR3 nucleotides are TGCGCCAGCAGCCCGACTAGCGGGGAGTACAATGAGCAGTTCTTC. It translates to CASSPTSGEYNEQFF. The chain uses TRBV4-1 and TRBJ2-1; the match to TRBD2 covers 11 bases. Trimming removed 4 bases from V and 4 bases from J; junction bases left unmatched: 3. The CDR3 spans 15 residues. CDR1 is MGHRA and CDR2 is YSYEKL in the germline V gene.

This clone was seen more than once but under ten times. V gene TRBV6-1 combines with J gene TRBJ2-4, with TRBD1 as a possible D gene (5 bases). This CDR3 region has 13 residues. Trimming took off 8 bases at V and 3 bases at J, with 11 bases between the two ends. Germline assignment: CDR1 MNHNS and CDR2 SASEGT. The CDR3 reads CASGPTDKNIQYF. The CDR3 bases are TGTGCCAGCGGACCGACAGACAAAAACATTCAGTACTTC.

V and J are TRBV28 and TRBJ1-5; 10 bases align to TRBD1. V gave up 3 bases and J gave up 2 bases; unmatched junction bases: 7. The germline V gene encodes CDR1 MDHEN and CDR2 SYDVKM. The CDR3 contains 17 residues. The CDR3 reads CASSLDRGVKGNQPQHF. CDR3 nucleotide sequence: TGTGCCAGCAGTTTGGACAGGGGGGTGAAAGGCAATCAGCCCCAGCATTTT.

The chain carries TRBV10-3 and TRBJ1-3; TRBD1 matches 7 bases. There are 18 residues in the CDR3. V lost 2 bases and J lost 2; bases outside the gene matches: 12. The germline V gene encodes CDR1 ENHRY and CDR2 SYGVKD. CDR3 residues: CAISETYRGNLAGNTIYF. The DNA of the CDR3 is TGTGCCATCAGTGAGACCTACAGGGGTAATTTAGCTGGAAACACCATATATTTT.

This clone has a single count. The V gene is TRBV6-6, the J gene TRBJ2-7; TRBD1 matches at 9 bases. The CDR3 contains 15 residues. J gave up 6 bases and V 2 bases, and 8 bases lay outside the gene matches. The V gene's germline CDR1 is MNHNY and CDR2 SVGAGI (reference sequence). The CDR3 protein is CASSYPSGQGVEQYF. In nucleotides, the CDR3 is TGTGCCAGCAGTTACCCTTCGGGACAGGGCGTCGAGCAGTACTTC.

There are a few counts of this clone. The rearrangement joins TRBV5-8 to TRBJ1-1; D not certain. Trimming left V 0 bases short and J 1 base short, with 7 bases between. The CDR3 is 14 residues long. CDR1 is SGHTS and CDR2 is YDEGEE in the germline V gene. CDR3 in amino acids: CASSLVRGNTEAFF. The CDR3 DNA follows: TGTGCCAGCAGCTTGGTTCGGGGGAACACTGAAGCTTTCTTT.

The chain couples TRBV23-1 to TRBJ2-7; TRBD1 aligns across 10 bases. TRBV23-1 carries the ORF label, with uncertain function. Trimming removed 7 bases from V and 3 bases from J; junction bases left unmatched: 9. The CDR3 has 15 residues. In DNA, the CDR3 is TGCGCCAGCATTCTACCGGGACAGGGGCACTACGAGCAGTACTTC. Its protein product is CASILPGQGHYEQYF.

The chain employs TRBV5-1 and TRBJ1-1; D unclear. V lost 1 base, J lost 0 bases, and 7 bases lay in between. The CDR3 sequence is 14 residues long. Looked up from germline, CDR1 is SGHRS and CDR2 is YFSETQ. The CDR3 loop reads CASSLRGMNTEAFF. CDR3 in DNA: TGCGCCAGCAGCTTGAGAGGGATGAACACTGAAGCTTTCTTT.

The chain carries TRBV4-3 and TRBJ2-7, with D possibly matching TRBD1 (6 bases). Per germline, CDR1 LGHNA and CDR2 YSLEER. Trimming removed 1 base from V and 7 bases from J, with 17 bases in between. CDR3 length: 15 residues. The CDR3: CASSQGLEQGWEQYF. The CDR3 DNA is TGCGCCAGCAGCCAAGGACTCGAGCAGGGGTGGGAGCAGTACTTC.

A remark on this clone: The junction does not match germline at one end; this may be a read error. The V and J genes are TRBV28 and TRBJ2-1; D might be TRBD1 (6 bases). The CDR3 runs 12 residues. Germline CDR1 and CDR2: MDHEN and SYDVKM. This CDR3 is CASTSGRQDRVF. CDR3 DNA sequence: TGTGCCAGCACTTCTGGGCGACAGGACCGTGTCTTC.

V gene TRBV4-1 combines with J gene TRBJ2-1; D is perhaps TRBD2 (7 bases). Trimming cost V 6 bases and J 4 bases, with 16 bases left between them. Germline V gene lookup returns CDR1 MGHRA and CDR2 YSYEKL. This CDR3 has 15 amino acids. The CDR3 loop reads CASSQGSGVYNEQFF. CDR3 sequence (DNA): TGCGCCAGCAGTCAGGGGAGCGGGGTGTACAATGAGCAGTTCTTC.

This chain connects TRBV21-1 to TRBJ2-1; the table assigns TRBD2, which was not confirmed against the DNA. TRBV21-1 is recorded as a pseudogene. The CDR3 sequence is 22 residues long. The CDR3 sequence is CASSAQAPHWRGGLPSYNEQFF. In DNA form, the CDR3 reads TGTGCCAGCAGCGCCCAAGCCCCTCACTGGCGGGGGGGCCTTCCCTCCTACAATGAGCAGTTCTTC.

This chain connects TRBV7-9 to TRBJ2-5; TRBD2 is a possible D gene (5 bases). Trimming took 6 bases from V and 1 from J, leaving 15 bases between them. Germline assignment: CDR1 SEHNR and CDR2 FQNEAQ (reference sequence). The CDR3 is 15 amino acids. The CDR3 DNA sequence: TGTGCCAGCAGACGTCGAAGCGGCAGCCAAGAGACCCAGTACTTC. Residues: CASRRRSGSQETQYF. The full variable domain, in which reference TRBV7-9 and TRBJ2-5 provide the parts outside the CDR3, is DTGVSQNPRHKITKRGQNVTFRCDPISEHNRLYWYRQTLGQGPEFLTYFQNEAQLEKSRLLSDRFSAERPKGSFSTLEIQRTEQGDSAMYLCASRRRSGSQETQYFGPGTRLLVL.

The chain combines TRBV10-3 with TRBJ2-2, with a tentative D call TRBD2 (5 bases). Germline V gene lookup returns CDR1 ENHRY and CDR2 SYGVKD. CDR3 length: 13 residues. The V and J ends lost 7 bases and 4 bases respectively, with 10 bases between them. The DNA of the CDR3 is TGTGCCATCACGGCGGGTGGCACCGGGGAGCTGTTTTTT. Its translation is CAITAGGTGELFF.

The V gene is TRBV11-2, the J gene TRBJ2-7; TRBD1 aligns across 7 bases. Germline CDR1 reads SGHAT; CDR2 reads FQNNGV. Losses at the gene ends were 7 bases for V and 1 base for J; bases not matched to a gene: 7. This CDR3 has 14 amino acids. CDR3: CASTYRGRSYEQYF. The CDR3, as DNA: TGTGCCAGCACCTACAGGGGACGATCCTACGAGCAGTACTTC. Full variable domain (remainder filled in from reference TRBV11-2 and TRBJ2-7): EAGVAQSPRYKIIEKRQSVAFWCNPISGHATLYWYQQILGQGPKLLIQFQNNGVVDDSQLPKDRFSAERLKGVDSTLKIQPAKLEDSAVYLCASTYRGRSYEQYFGPGTRLTVT.

This clone was found a few times. The V and J genes are TRBV2 and TRBJ1-5; 7 nucleotides align to TRBD1. Germline V gene data show CDR1 as SNHLY and CDR2 as FYNNEI. Trimming took 6 bases from V and 0 from J; bases not matched to a gene: 5. The CDR3 extends over 15 amino acids. The CDR3 reads CASRTGWFSNQPQHF. The CDR3 DNA reads TGTGCCAGCAGGACAGGGTGGTTTAGCAATCAGCCCCAGCATTTT.

This chain connects TRBV9 to TRBJ2-1; the match to TRBD2 covers 11 bases. Germline lookup yields CDR1 SGDLS and CDR2 YYNGEE. V trimming: 4 bases; J trimming: 3 bases; junction bases outside the gene matches: 9. The CDR3 loop spans 17 amino acids. The CDR3 DNA is TGTGCCAGCAGCTTCTCCCTAGCGGGGGGACTCTACAATGAGCAGTTCTTC. Protein sequence: CASSFSLAGGLYNEQFF.

This clone is a singleton in its sample. This rearrangement joins TRBV21-1 to TRBJ2-7; the tabulated D call, TRBD2, remains unverified against the DNA. TRBV21-1 represents a pseudogene. The CDR3 length is 16 residues. CDR3 sequence reads: CASSKDPGVKYYEQYF. In DNA, the CDR3 is TGTGCCAGCAGCAAAGACCCGGGGGTGAAGTACTACGAGCAGTACTTC.

This clone has just a few counts. The chain is built from TRBV15 and TRBJ1-4; D ambiguous. Germline V gene data show CDR1 as LNHNV and CDR2 as YYDKDF (reference sequence). The CDR3 contains 14 residues. V was clipped by 6 bases and J by 10 bases, with 18 bases between them. The CDR3 region is CATSREDGGGKLFF. In nucleotides, the CDR3 is TGTGCCACCAGTCGGGAGGATGGAGGAGGAAAACTGTTTTTT.